Each of the 10 T cell receptor beta chains below was sequenced from the same sample in a study of OX40 agonist ivuxolimab in advanced cancers. Receptors were amplified or captured by the immunoSEQ multiplex PCR assay. TCRdb re-hosts the immuneACCESS table, in-frame sequences only. Its copies lack some clones; in the studies checked, an unresolved V gene accounts for under half of them, and the cause for the rest is not known. This sample holds about 100,000 clones; about 86% were observed only once. The ten largest clones take up 1.5% to 2% of the sample. This sample comprised CD4+ or CD8+ T cells sorted from blood, obtained in a trial of the OX40 agonist ivuxolimab. The receptors were gathered from an adult with an advanced solid tumor such as melanoma, head and neck, liver or kidney cancer.

The sample holds a few counts of this clone. The chain joins TRBV27 to TRBJ2-3, with TRBD2 matching over 14 bases. CDR1 is MNHEY, CDR2 SMNVEV, per germline (reference sequence). Trimming took 5 bases from V and 6 from J; bases not matched to a gene: 7. The CDR3 covers 16 residues. Here the CDR3 DNA reads TGTGCCAGCAGTCGGACTAGCGGGGGGCAATCGGATACGCAGTATTTT. Amino acids: CASSRTSGGQSDTQYF.

The rearrangement links TRBV5-6 to TRBJ2-2, with 7 bases fitting TRBD2. The V and J ends lost 5 bases and 7 bases, in that order; junction bases with no gene match: 14. The germline CDR1 and CDR2 sequences are SGHDT and YYEEEE. This CDR3 is built from 16 residues. DNA of the CDR3: TGTGCCAGCAGTAGTGGGACTACCCAGGTGGACGGGGAGCTGTTTTTT. It translates to CASSSGTTQVDGELFF.

This chain uses TRBV4-3 with TRBJ2-6, with TRBD1 as a possible D gene (7 bases). The ends were cut back, 4 bases at V and 1 base at J, with 17 bases in the middle. This CDR3 region has 18 residues. Germline V gene lookup returns CDR1 LGHNA and CDR2 YSLEER. CDR3 nucleotides: TGCGCCAGCAGCCCTGAGGAACAGGGGAGGTCTGGGGCCAACGTCCTGACTTTC. Protein sequence: CASSPEEQGRSGANVLTF.

The gene calls are TRBV5-1 and TRBJ2-7, with D perhaps matching TRBD2 (6 bases). Germline V lookup: CDR1 SGHRS, CDR2 YFSETQ. This CDR3 comprises 16 residues. V was pared by 0 bases and J by 6 bases, with 19 bases between. The CDR3 bases are TGCGCCAGCAGCTTGGGGTCCGGAGGGACCGGCCGCGAGCAGTACTTC. This gives the protein CASSLGSGGTGREQYF. Drawing the rest from reference TRBV5-1 and TRBJ2-7, the complete variable domain is KAGVTQTPRYLIKTRGQQVTLSCSPISGHRSVSWYQQTPGQGLQFLFEYFSETQRNKGNFPGRFSGRQFSNSRSEMNVSTLELGDSALYLCASSLGSGGTGREQYFGPGTRLTVT.

The chain has TRBV7-9 and TRBJ1-4, with TRBD1 matching over 7 bases. Germline values: CDR1 SEHNR, CDR2 FQNEAQ (reference sequence). The V segment lost 3 bases and the J segment 8 bases; nucleotides outside the gene matches: 6. The CDR3 has 14 amino acids. The CDR3 DNA follows: TGTGCCAGCAGCTTTGGGACAGAGCACGAAAAACTGTTTTTT. Its protein product is CASSFGTEHEKLFF.

The V call is TRBV7-2, the J call TRBJ2-3, with TRBD2 matching over 11 bases. V was clipped by 5 bases and J by 5 bases; unmatched bases: 12. The CDR3 consists of 17 residues. The germline V gene has CDR1 SGHTA and CDR2 FQGNSA. The CDR3 here is CASSPRGSGGAGDTQYF. The CDR3 bases are TGTGCCAGCAGCCCCCGGGGTAGCGGGGGGGCCGGAGATACGCAGTATTTT.

The V call is TRBV4-3, the J call TRBJ2-7, with TRBD1 matching 7 bases. Germline CDR1 LGHNA, CDR2 YSLEER. With V trimmed by 1 base and J by 3 bases, 6 bases remained unmatched. The CDR3 is 15 amino acids. CDR3 protein: CASSQAPTGFYEQYF. CDR3 in DNA: TGCGCCAGCAGCCAAGCCCCGACAGGGTTCTACGAGCAGTACTTC.

The chain links TRBV7-9 to TRBJ2-5; D is possibly TRBD2 (6 bases). From germline, CDR1 is SEHNR and CDR2 FQNEAQ (reference sequence). Trimming took off 6 bases at V and 5 bases at J, with 16 bases between the two ends. The CDR3 is 14 amino acids. CDR3 nucleotide sequence: TGTGCCAGCAGTTTTGCGGGGCGAGGGGAGACCCAGTACTTC. It encodes CASSFAGRGETQYF. The full variable domain, completed using reference TRBV7-9 and TRBJ2-5, is DTGVSQNPRHKITKRGQNVTFRCDPISEHNRLYWYRQTLGQGPEFLTYFQNEAQLEKSRLLSDRFSAERPKGSFSTLEIQRTEQGDSAMYLCASSFAGRGETQYFGPGTRLLVL.

This clone has just a few counts. The chain combines TRBV7-9 with TRBJ1-6; D gene unclear. The germline CDR1 and CDR2 sequences are SEHNR and FQNEAQ (reference sequence). CDR3 length equals 12 residues. The V end lost 5 bases, the J end lost 7 bases, and 6 bases lay between the germline ends. The CDR3 loop reads CASSPKNSPLHF. The CDR3 DNA follows: TGTGCCAGCAGCCCAAAGAATTCACCCCTCCACTTT.

The gene calls are TRBV5-1 and TRBJ2-2; a possible D gene is TRBD2 (7 bases). This CDR3 contains 14 residues. V gave up 5 bases and J gave up 5 bases, with 13 bases separating them. From germline, CDR1 is SGHRS and CDR2 YFSETQ. CDR3 in amino acids: CASRQQGLTGELFF. CDR3 bases: TGCGCCAGCAGACAACAGGGACTAACCGGGGAGCTGTTTTTT.